This TCR beta chain was recovered during a study of vaccination and CD4 T cells after COVID-19. Study background: Investigators took post-vaccine samples a median roughly 72 days after dose two, within a range of 14 to 241. Control cultures were given a CEFX pool, an HIV-1 Nef pool, or no peptide.

Study conclusions and caveats: The median number of SARS-CoV-2-reactive clonotypes increased from about 20 to 38, a change that did not reach significance.

Researchers used the Oncomine TCR Beta short-read assay to sequence DNA from cultured CD4+ T cells. TCRdb re-derived calls from the PCR reads in MiXCR, one entry per CDR3 protein. The sample consists of 6,500 to 9,000 distinct CDR3 sequences, about 64% of them appearing once. For this clonotype: Antigen: not known.

With V trimmed by 6 bases and J by 2 bases, 5 bases remained unmatched. The CDR3 totals 14 residues. Germline values: CDR1 MNHNS, CDR2 SASEGT. This sample's treatment: roughly ten-day PBMC culture with coronavirus spike peptide pools or control peptides (ViraFEST assay). Sequencing input: CD4+ T cells from blood, cultured in vitro. The chain links TRBV6-1 to TRBJ1-2, with 8 bases aligning to TRBD1. This TCR was recovered from a human donor who had recovered from COVID-19. CDR3 nucleotide sequence: TGTGCCAGCAGCGCCAGGGGGCGAAACTATGGCTACACCTTC. It encodes CASSARGRNYGYTF.